This T cell receptor beta chain was sequenced in a study of blood T cells in healthy people across ages. Study-level points and caveats: With unsorted PBMCs, a conclusive comparison of naive versus antigen-experienced cells was not possible.

Combining a sample-barcoded 5' primer with a J-beta primer mix, a second PCR ran for 7 to 11 cycles. Researchers report that a template-switch adaptor with 12 random nucleotides tagged each cDNA molecule. MiXCR, run by TCRdb on the 5' RACE reads, gives a single entry per CDR3 protein. The table has about 1,500,000 distinct CDR3 sequences, approximately 38% seen once. The CDR3 length is 15 residues. Germline lookup yields CDR1 DFQATT and CDR2 SNEGSKA (reference sequence). Unmatched junction bases numbered 12, after V lost 6 bases and J lost 3 bases. The table lists this clonotype with a few counts. The target antigen is unknown.

The receptor was isolated from a young woman in good health. Material: blood. The genes are TRBV20-1 and TRBJ2-3; 7 nucleotides align to TRBD2. This chain's CDR3 is CSARRAGSGTDTQYF. The DNA for the CDR3 is TGCAGTGCGAGACGAGCGGGAAGTGGGACAGATACGCAGTATTTT.